The text below deals with one TCR beta chain. Its antigen is currently unknown. The source of the sample is a study of T cell repertoires in cytomegalovirus infection. Study details: Public TCR beta signatures were indicative of both CMV infection and a matching HLA type.

TCRdb reprocessed the reads via MiXCR and lists one record per CDR3 protein. The data contain 160,000 or so distinct CDR3 sequences, around 24% of them singletons. The CDR3 sequence is 15 residues long. V was clipped by 3 bases and J by 5 bases; unmatched bases: 5. Germline V gene data show CDR1 as MDHEN and CDR2 as SYDVKM. Study-wide results and limits: Carriers of CMV plus the relevant HLA were identified by cumulative public TCR beta family frequency. The ex vivo response was dominated by HLA-C-restricted CMV-specific TCR beta clonotypes.

Material for sequencing was PBMCs. The receptor comes from a human donor in good health (CMV status not recorded). Some clones in this sample may be carry-over from other donors' samples. The rearrangement uses TRBV28 and TRBJ1-2; the match to TRBD1 covers 11 bases. CDR3 in DNA: TGTGCCAGCAGTTTCTGGACAGGGGGCCGATATGGCTACACCTTC. As protein: CASSFWTGGRYGYTF.